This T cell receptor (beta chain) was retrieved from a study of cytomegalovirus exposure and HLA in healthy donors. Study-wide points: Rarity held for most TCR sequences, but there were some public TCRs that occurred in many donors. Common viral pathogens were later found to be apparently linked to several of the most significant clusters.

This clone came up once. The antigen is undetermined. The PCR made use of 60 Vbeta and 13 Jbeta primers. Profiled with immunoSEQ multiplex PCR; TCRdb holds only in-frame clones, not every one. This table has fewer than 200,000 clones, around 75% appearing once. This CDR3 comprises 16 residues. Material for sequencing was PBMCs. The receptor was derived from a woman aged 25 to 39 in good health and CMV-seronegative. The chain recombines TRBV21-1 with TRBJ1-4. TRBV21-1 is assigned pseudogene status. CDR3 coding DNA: TGTGCCAGCAGCAAAGCGGGAGACCGTACATATGAAAAACTGTTTTTT. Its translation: CASSKAGDRTYEKLFF.